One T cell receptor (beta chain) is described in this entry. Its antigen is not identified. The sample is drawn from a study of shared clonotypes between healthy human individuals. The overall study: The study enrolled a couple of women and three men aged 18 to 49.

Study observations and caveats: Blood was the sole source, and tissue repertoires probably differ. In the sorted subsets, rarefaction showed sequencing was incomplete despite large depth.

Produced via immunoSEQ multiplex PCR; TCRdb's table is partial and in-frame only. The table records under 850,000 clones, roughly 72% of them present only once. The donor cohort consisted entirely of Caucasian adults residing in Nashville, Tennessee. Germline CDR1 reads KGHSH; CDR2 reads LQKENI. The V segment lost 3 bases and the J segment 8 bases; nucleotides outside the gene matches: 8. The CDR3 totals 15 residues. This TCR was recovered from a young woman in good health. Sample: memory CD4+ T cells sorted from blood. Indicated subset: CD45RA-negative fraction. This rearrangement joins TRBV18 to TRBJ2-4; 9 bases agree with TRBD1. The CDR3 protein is CASSPAQGARDIQYF. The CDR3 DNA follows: TGTGCCAGCTCACCCGCACAGGGGGCAAGGGACATTCAGTACTTC.